This TCR beta chain was obtained from a study of identical twins. The sample holds a few counts of this clonotype. The antigen is undetermined. TCRdb independently ran MiXCR on the 5' RACE reads; one entry per CDR3 protein. The sample shows approximately 470,000 distinct CDR3 sequences, approximately 14% of them seen only once. CDR1 LGHNA and CDR2 YNFKEQ come from the germline V gene. This CDR3 has 17 amino acids. Trimming cost V 0 bases and J 0 bases; bases outside gene matches: 4. Study findings and constraints: A partial confounding effect on zero-insertion analyses could come from invariant MAIT and iNKT cells.

Another study also made use of these data, one on yellow fever vaccine responses in identical twins.

V usage is TRBV4-2 and J usage is TRBJ2-4; TRBD2 agrees at 8 bases. Sequenced material: CD4+ T cells sorted from blood. This TCR was sampled from a woman between 18 and 29 years old in good health. DNA for the CDR3: TGTGCCAGCAGCCAAGATACGGCGGGGGGAGCCAAAAACATTCAGTACTTC. It specifies CASSQDTAGGAKNIQYF.